These T cell receptor beta chains were read from a single sample in a study of T cell repertoires in cytomegalovirus infection. Using its own MiXCR run on the reads, TCRdb lists one record per CDR3 protein. The sample includes about 890,000 distinct CDR3 sequences, roughly a third of them seen just once. Their antigen targets remain unknown. Sequenced here: cultured CD8+ T cells from PBMCs, sampled from culture after CMV antigen stimulation. These receptors all come from a human donor in good health (CMV status not recorded). Some clones in this sample may be carry-over from other donors' samples. Each CDR3 is given with its conserved first and last residue. The D gene is left open where the match is weak. Clone size is not always given. Where it is, it says once, few, many or a class for expanded clones.

.	TRBJ2-2	TRBD2	TRBV15	CATSTSSGGAKNTGELFF	TGTGCCACCAGCACAAGTAGCGGGGGGGCCAAGAACACCGGGGAGCTGTTTTTT
.	TRBJ1-1	.	TRBV29-1	CSSGTAEAFF	TGCAGCTCAGGGACGGCTGAAGCTTTCTTT
.	TRBJ2-5	TRBD1	TRBV7-9	CASSANRGPGETQYF	TGTGCCAGCAGCGCCAACAGGGGCCCGGGAGAGACCCAGTACTTC
.	TRBJ2-1	.	TRBV7-6	CASTLRDLFF	TGTGCCAGCACCCTCAGGGACTTGTTCTTC
.	TRBJ2-2	TRBD2	TRBV4-3	CASCQGQAGAFTGELFF	TGCGCCAGCTGCCAAGGTCAAGCGGGGGCCTTCACCGGGGAGCTGTTTTTT
many	TRBJ2-3	TRBD2	TRBV7-2	CASSSPRSGGTDTQYF	TGTGCCAGCAGCTCCCCTAGAAGCGGGGGCACAGATACGCAGTATTTT
.	TRBJ1-2	.	TRBV12-3/TRBV12-4	CASSGWGLNYGYTF	TGTGCCAGCAGCGGGTGGGGGCTTAACTATGGCTACACCTTC
many	TRBJ1-2	.	TRBV7-2	CASSLLDSYGYTF	TGTGCCAGCAGCTTACTGGACAGCTATGGCTACACCTTC
.	TRBJ2-2	.	TRBV13	CASSSSPDWTGELFF	TGTGCCAGCAGCTCTAGCCCGGATTGGACCGGGGAGCTGTTTTTT
few	TRBJ1-1	.	TRBV7-9	CATLSPVGEAFF	TGTGCCACCCTCTCACCAGTCGGTGAAGCTTTCTTT
.	TRBJ2-7	TRBD1	TRBV7-9	CASSLGPSTGFSYEQYF	TGTGCCAGCAGCTTAGGGCCCTCGACAGGGTTTTCCTACGAGCAGTACTTC
few	TRBJ2-2	TRBD2	TRBV4-1	CASSLRTSENTGELFF	TGCGCCAGCAGCCTTCGGACTAGCGAGAACACCGGGGAGCTGTTTTTT
.	TRBJ1-2	.	TRBV6-6	CASSYEGTGNGYTF	TGTGCCAGCAGTTACGAGGGCACGGGGAATGGCTACACCTTC
.	TRBJ2-7	TRBD1	TRBV29-1	CSVSRTGSNYEQYF	TGCAGCGTTTCAAGGACAGGGTCGAACTACGAGCAGTACTTC
.	TRBJ2-7	.	TRBV7-9	CASSLDRYAQYF	TGTGCCAGCAGCCTGGACCGTTACGCGCAGTACTTC
.	TRBJ1-1	.	TRBV7-9	CASRQEAFF	TGTGCCAGCAGACAGGAAGCTTTCTTT
few	TRBJ2-2	.	TRBV7-6	CASSLRHGGRNTGELFF	TGTGCCAGCAGCTTACGCCACGGCGGAAGGAACACCGGGGAGCTGTTTTTT
few	TRBJ1-1	.	TRBV27	CASRYRGVGTEAFF	TGTGCCAGCAGGTATAGGGGTGTGGGGACTGAAGCTTTCTTT
many	TRBJ2-5	.	TRBV12-3/TRBV12-4	CASSFVRSGEASETQYF	TGTGCCAGCAGTTTTGTCCGGTCAGGGGAAGCGTCGGAGACCCAGTACTTC
few	TRBJ1-1	TRBD1	TRBV4-3	CASSQGGPGQMNTEAFF	TGCGCCAGCAGCCAAGGTGGACCGGGACAGATGAACACTGAAGCTTTCTTT
many	TRBJ1-1	.	TRBV19	CASTPGYTEAFF	TGTGCCAGCACTCCAGGGTATACTGAAGCTTTCTTT
few	TRBJ1-1	TRBD1	TRBV7-2	CASSTWGQGGTEAFF	TGTGCCAGCAGCACCTGGGGACAGGGGGGCACTGAAGCTTTCTTT
.	TRBJ1-2	.	TRBV29-1	CSVEEAWQGSYGYTF	TGCAGCGTTGAAGAGGCGTGGCAGGGGTCCTATGGCTACACCTTC
few	TRBJ1-1	.	TRBV19	CASSVALRGTEAFF	TGTGCCAGTAGTGTCGCCCTACGGGGTACTGAAGCTTTCTTT
few	TRBJ1-2	.	TRBV9	CASGPSYGYTF	TGTGCCAGTGGACCGTCATATGGCTACACCTTC
few	TRBJ1-5	.	TRBV7-9	CASSLKTGPQHF	TGTGCCAGCAGCTTGAAGACAGGGCCCCAGCATTTT
.	TRBJ2-7	TRBD1	TRBV20-1	CSARDRASYEQYF	TGCAGTGCTAGGGACAGGGCCAGTTACGAGCAGTACTTC
few	TRBJ2-1	.	TRBV6-5	CASSPERDSYNEQFF	TGTGCCAGCAGTCCCGAGAGGGACTCCTACAATGAGCAGTTCTTC
once	TRBJ2-2	.	TRBV5-1	CASRPSGEFRSGELFF	TGCGCCAGCAGGCCTTCAGGGGAGTTTCGTTCCGGGGAGCTGTTTTTT
few	TRBJ2-5	TRBD2	TRBV24-1	CATSDSAGGHQETQYF	TGTGCCACCAGTGATTCAGCGGGGGGCCACCAAGAGACCCAGTACTTC
many	TRBJ2-7	.	TRBV19	CASSVGGLAYEQYF	TGTGCCAGTAGTGTCGGGGGCTTGGCCTACGAGCAGTACTTC
.	TRBJ2-7	.	TRBV20-1	CSARDPEVGYEQYF	TGCAGTGCTAGAGACCCGGAGGTGGGCTACGAGCAGTACTTC
.	TRBJ1-5	.	TRBV20-1	CSASPGGFNQPQHF	TGCAGTGCTAGCCCCGGGGGTTTCAATCAGCCCCAGCATTTT
many	TRBJ1-1	.	TRBV4-2	CASSIDTEAFF	TGTGCCAGCAGCATAGACACTGAAGCTTTCTTT
.	TRBJ2-7	.	TRBV19	CASSILRWEDYEQYF	TGTGCCAGTAGTATTCTGCGTTGGGAGGACTACGAGCAGTACTTC
few	TRBJ1-3	.	TRBV28	CASSRQYSGNTIYF	TGTGCCAGCAGCCGACAGTACTCTGGAAACACCATATATTTT
.	TRBJ2-1	TRBD1	TRBV27	CASSPGGPWNEQFF	TGTGCCAGCAGTCCAGGGGGCCCCTGGAATGAGCAGTTCTTC
many	TRBJ1-5	.	TRBV6-2/TRBV6-3	CASSYVSGGRLPQHF	TGTGCCAGCAGTTACGTCTCCGGTGGGAGGTTGCCCCAGCATTTT
.	TRBJ2-3	.	TRBV10-3	CAISESKSTDTQYF	TGTGCCATCAGTGAGTCAAAGAGCACAGATACGCAGTATTTT
.	TRBJ2-7	.	TRBV4-1	CASSQDGRGNYEQYF	TGCGCCAGCAGCCAAGACGGCAGGGGAAACTACGAGCAGTACTTC
.	TRBJ1-3	TRBD1	TRBV6-1	CASNSGGTGNTIYF	TGTGCCAGCAACTCAGGGGGCACTGGAAACACCATATATTTT
many	TRBJ2-5	TRBD2	TRBV27	CASNSRRGTPQETQYF	TGTGCCAGCAACTCCCGGCGGGGGACCCCCCAAGAGACCCAGTACTTC
few	TRBJ2-7	.	TRBV20-1	CSARVIGQPAYEQYF	TGCAGTGCTAGAGTGATAGGACAGCCCGCCTACGAGCAGTACTTC
few	TRBJ1-1	.	TRBV5-4	CASSPRVSTEAFF	TGTGCCAGCAGCCCTAGAGTATCCACTGAAGCTTTCTTT
.	TRBJ2-1	.	TRBV7-9	CASSHSLSYNEQFF	TGTGCCAGCAGCCACAGCCTCTCCTACAATGAGCAGTTCTTC
few	TRBJ1-1	.	TRBV19	CASTLGKGLNTEAFF	TGTGCCAGTACCCTGGGGAAGGGGCTGAACACTGAAGCTTTCTTT
.	TRBJ2-7	.	TRBV9	CASSAGVSYEQYF	TGTGCCAGCAGCGCCGGGGTCTCCTACGAGCAGTACTTC
.	TRBJ1-2	.	TRBV7-9	CASSPPRGGMGGYTF	TGTGCCAGCAGCCCACCACGCGGAGGGATGGGGGGCTACACCTTC
.	TRBJ1-2	.	TRBV12-3/TRBV12-4	CASSTTSGYTF	TGTGCCAGCAGCACAACTAGTGGCTACACCTTC
.	TRBJ2-7	TRBD1	TRBV7-9	CASSFADRGLYEQYF	TGTGCCAGCAGCTTCGCGGACAGGGGGCTCTACGAGCAGTACTTC
.	TRBJ1-2	.	TRBV7-2	CASSFSLAEYRAQGYTF	TGTGCCAGCAGCTTTAGCTTAGCCGAATACAGGGCACAAGGCTACACCTTC
.	TRBJ2-1	.	TRBV27	CASSSFPPGHLYPYNEQFF	TGTGCCAGCAGTTCCTTCCCCCCGGGACACCTATACCCTTACAATGAGCAGTTCTTC
few	TRBJ2-2	.	TRBV6-2/TRBV6-3	CASRDLQRLLNTGELFF	TGTGCCAGCAGAGACTTACAACGGCTCCTGAACACCGGGGAGCTGTTTTTT
.	TRBJ2-1	.	TRBV20-1	CSARRERYNEQFF	TGCAGTGCTAGGAGAGAGAGGTACAATGAGCAGTTCTTC
few	TRBJ2-1	TRBD2	TRBV5-1	CASSLATSGGPYNEQFF	TGCGCCAGCAGCTTGGCCACTAGCGGGGGCCCCTACAATGAGCAGTTCTTC